This T cell receptor (beta chain) was captured by sequencing in a study of tumor and adjacent non-tumor tissue in lung cancer. Study as a whole: Patients comprised about a dozen adenocarcinoma, a couple of squamous cell carcinoma and 1 small cell lung cancer. Samples averaged around 4.2 million productive TCRbeta reads each. General study findings and limits: In normal lung, the top 100 clones were significantly more dominant than in tumor.

CDR1 is DFQATT and CDR2 is SNEGSKA in the germline V gene (reference sequence). This CDR3 is 17 amino acids long. A modified ARM-PCR protocol with three rounds of nested PCR amplified TCRbeta. TCRdb itself ran the multiplex PCR reads through MiXCR, one entry per CDR3 protein. The sample consists of 90,000 or so distinct CDR3 sequences, around 57% of them appearing once. This clonotype has only one observation. Its cognate antigen is unknown. Mismatch with germline at one junction end may stem from a read error. No cell sorting was done before RNA was extracted from the tissue. This clonotype was sampled from a man in his 70s with non-small cell lung cancer. Sequenced: lung tumor tissue. The gene calls are TRBV20-1 and TRBJ2-5; D could derive from TRBD1 or TRBD2 (6 bases each). The CDR3 is CSATILSGGHLSETLYF. In DNA form, the CDR3 reads TGCAGTGCCACTATATTATCTGGGGGGCATCTCTCGGAGACCCTGTACTTC.